Sequencing of this T cell receptor (beta chain) was carried out in a study of cytomegalovirus exposure and HLA in healthy donors. The primer mix had 60 Vbeta and 13 Jbeta primers. Repertoires were generated with immunoSEQ multiplex PCR, while TCRdb's copy carries only in-frame clones and drops some. This sample yields a few hundred thousand clones, of which about 83% are seen a single time; over 1.1% belongs to the top ten. Germline CDR1 is LNHDA and CDR2 is SQIVND (reference sequence). The V segment lost 7 bases and the J segment 5 bases; nucleotides outside the gene matches: 11. The CDR3 contains 15 residues.

This TCR was sampled from a girl between 10 and 17 years old in good health and CMV-seronegative. The sample was PBMCs. The V and J genes are TRBV19 and TRBJ1-1, with 9 bases matching TRBD1. DNA of the CDR3: TGTGCCAGTATATCCCGGGACAGGGCGCCGACTGAAGCTTTCTTT. Its translation is CASISRDRAPTEAFF.